This T cell receptor (beta chain) originates from a study of beta chain features in type 1 diabetes. Study-wide background: Examined across all samples were roughly 110,000,000 sorted cells.

The CDR3 is 14 residues long. Germline CDR1 reads ENHRY; CDR2 reads SYGVKD. With 4 bases removed from V and 2 bases from J, the gap between germline ends came to 10 bases. Reverse transcribing all isolated RNA meant expressed TCRB transcripts were sequenced. The repertoire was sequenced with immunoSEQ multiplex PCR; TCRdb's copy has only in-frame clones and lacks some. The sample has around 650,000 clones, around 11% seen once. Findings and caveats of the study: The VDJ junctions of type 1 diabetes patients carried fewer insertions and more deletions. Sequencing the cDNA could make cells with high TCR expression show up more than they should. For Type 1 diabetes patients, all four CD4+ subsets carried TCRB CDR3s that were moderately but significantly shorter.

In regard to this clone: Its antigen is undetermined.

The V and J genes are TRBV10-3 and TRBJ2-3; no firm D call. Sequenced material: naive CD4+ T cells from blood. This receptor was taken from a young man with type 1 diabetes. CDR3 amino acids: CAISVGKDTDTQYF. The CDR3 DNA follows: TGTGCCATCAGTGTTGGAAAAGACACAGATACGCAGTATTTT.